This is a list of T cell receptor beta chains from one sample in a study of PD-1 blockade in mismatch repair-deficient tumors. Clones were sequenced by immunoSEQ multiplex PCR, and TCRdb holds only the in-frame ones, with some missing. The sample comprises some 110,000 clones, about 74% of which are singletons, and about 4.7% rests with the top ten. This material consisted of peripheral blood, taken 60 weeks after starting pembrolizumab. Every receptor here comes from an adult with mismatch repair-deficient cancer. Both conserved end residues are part of each CDR3. D genes are given only for firm matches. Rows give clone size only sometimes, using once, few, many, or a class for an expanded clone.

NA NA TRBJ2-7 TRBV5-1 14 CASSLDRGAYEQYF TGCGCCAGCAGCCTTGATAGAGGGGCCTACGAGCAGTACTTC
NA TRBD1 TRBJ2-7 TRBV11-1 14 CASSTRDSSYEQYF TGTGCCAGCAGCACCCGGGACAGCTCCTACGAGCAGTACTTC
NA NA TRBJ1-1 TRBV12-5 19 CASGLRGLRAGDFGTEAFF TGTGCTAGTGGTTTAAGAGGGTTGAGGGCAGGAGACTTTGGAACTGAAGCTTTCTTT
NA NA TRBJ1-2 TRBV29-1 14 CSVSLADNSYGYTF TGCAGCGTCTCGCTCGCGGACAATTCTTATGGCTACACCTTC
NA TRBD2 TRBJ2-2 TRBV2 15 CASRGAGGWPGELFF TGTGCCAGCAGAGGGGCGGGAGGTTGGCCCGGGGAGCTGTTTTTT
once NA TRBJ2-3 TRBV5-4 12 CASSLGAGTQYF TGTGCCAGCAGCTTGGGTGCGGGAACGCAGTATTTT
NA NA TRBJ2-3 TRBV21-1 17 CASSALIPGQGERTQYF TGTGCCAGCAGCGCCCTAATACCGGGACAGGGGGAAAGGACGCAGTATTTT
few NA TRBJ1-4 TRBV30 13 CAWSVNSNEKLFF TGTGCCTGGAGTGTGAACAGTAATGAAAAACTGTTTTTT
few NA TRBJ2-7 TRBV5-1 11 CASSSGDEQYF TGCGCCAGCAGCTCAGGGGACGAGCAGTACTTC
NA NA TRBJ1-5 TRBV6-5 13 CASSYGRRQPQHF TGTGCCAGCAGCTACGGACGGAGACAGCCCCAGCATTTT
NA TRBD1 TRBJ2-6 TRBV27 18 CASSLIGTGGFGANVLTF TGTGCCAGCAGTTTAATCGGGACAGGGGGCTTTGGGGCCAACGTCCTGACTTTC
NA NA TRBJ1-4 TRBV28 14 CASSTRSTNEKLFF TGTGCCAGCAGCACCAGGTCAACTAATGAAAAACTGTTTTTT
NA NA TRBJ1-2 TRBV7-9 18 CASNVLPAGAKSGYGYTF TGTGCCAGCAACGTACTCCCGGCAGGAGCCAAGTCAGGCTATGGCTACACCTTC
few TRBD1 TRBJ1-3 TRBV7-2 15 CASSRDRSPGNTIYF TGTGCCAGCAGCAGGGACAGGTCGCCAGGAAACACCATATATTTT
NA NA TRBJ2-7 TRBV10-3 13 CAIRSRETYEQYF TGTGCCATCAGGTCTAGAGAAACCTACGAGCAGTACTTC
NA NA TRBJ2-5 TRBV29-1 14 CSVFGGRTEETQYF TGCAGCGTGTTTGGGGGTCGGACGGAAGAGACCCAGTACTTC
NA TRBD2 TRBJ2-2 TRBV19 16 CASSIAGRAGSGELFF TGTGCCAGTAGTATAGCCGGGAGGGCTGGGTCCGGGGAGCTGTTTTTT
NA TRBD2 TRBJ2-7 TRBV5-1 15 CASSYGLAGVGEQYF TGCGCCAGCAGCTACGGACTAGCGGGAGTAGGAGAGCAGTACTTC
NA NA TRBJ2-7 TRBV4-1 15 CASSQDVTASYEQYF TGCGCCAGCAGCCAAGATGTTACAGCCTCCTACGAGCAGTACTTC
NA TRBD1 TRBJ2-5 TRBV7-9 15 CASSYGTGSSETQYF TGTGCCAGCAGCTACGGGACAGGGTCGTCGGAGACCCAGTACTTC
NA NA TRBJ1-2 TRBV21-1 10 CASIPPGSTF TGTGCCAGCATCCCACCCGGTTCCACCTTC
NA TRBD1 TRBJ2-3 TRBV5-1 17 CASREGQGALGTDTQYF TGCGCCAGTAGGGAAGGACAGGGGGCGCTCGGCACAGATACGCAGTATTTT
NA NA TRBJ1-4 TRBV7-8 15 CASSLGAGDNEKLFF TGTGCCAGCAGCTTAGGGGCAGGGGATAATGAAAAACTGTTTTTT
few TRBD2 TRBJ2-7 TRBV6-6 14 CASSYIGGSYEQYF TGTGCCAGCAGTTACATAGGCGGGAGTTACGAGCAGTACTTC
NA NA TRBJ2-7 TRBV15 15 CATSRNAGSSYEQYF TGTGCCACCAGCAGAAATGCCGGTAGCTCCTACGAGCAGTACTTC
NA TRBD1 TRBJ1-2 TRBV5-6 16 CASSRRTGGSGYGYTF TGTGCCAGCAGCCGGCGGACAGGGGGCTCGGGCTATGGCTACACCTTC
NA TRBD1 TRBJ1-2 TRBV6-1 13 CASTPTGIEGYTF TGTGCCAGCACCCCGACAGGGATCGAAGGCTACACCTTC
NA NA TRBJ2-7 TRBV5-5 11 CASSFRYEQYF TGTGCCAGCAGCTTTCGCTACGAGCAGTACTTC